One sample yielded the 7 T cell receptor beta chains listed below, sequenced in a study of Graves' ophthalmopathy and Graves' hyperthyroidism. Investigators amplified TCR beta CDR3 regions from RNA transcripts. In the first round, RT-PCR was carried out with HTBI primers, and a multiplex PCR formed the second round. TCRdb re-analysed the multiplex PCR reads in MiXCR, keeping a single row per CDR3 protein. The sample includes 300,000 to 500,000 distinct CDR3 sequences, just over 15% of them seen just once. The sample taken for sequencing was peripheral blood. Every receptor here comes from a woman younger than 35 with stable Graves' hyperthyroidism.

This clonotype was recorded a few times. The chain has TRBV28 and TRBJ1-6; D gene ambiguous. The CDR3 length is 17 residues. The V end was cut by 4 bases, the J end by 8 bases, with 21 bases between. The germline CDR1 and CDR2 sequences are MDHEN and SYDVKM. CDR3 loop: CASSSSRTGRTHSPLHF. CDR3 nucleotide sequence: TGTGCCAGCAGTTCCTCTCGGACTGGAAGGACCCATTCACCCCTCCACTTT.

This clonotype occurred many times. The chain uses TRBV6-1 and TRBJ1-2, with a possible D match to TRBD1 (6 bases). CDR1 and CDR2 (germline): MNHNS, SASEGT. The CDR3 runs 16 residues. The V and J ends lost 6 bases and 2 bases respectively, with 19 bases between them. The CDR3 region is CASSLGRGRWNYGYTF. The CDR3 DNA follows: TGTGCCAGCAGCCTTGGCAGGGGACGATGGAACTATGGCTACACCTTC.

The CDR3 spells CASSRETGANTEAFF. CDR3 DNA: TGCGCCAGCAGCCGAGAAACAGGGGCGAACACTGAAGCTTTCTTT. V usage is TRBV5-1 and J usage is TRBJ1-1, with 7 bases identical to TRBD1. This CDR3 contains 15 residues. With 4 bases clipped from V and 1 base from J, the junction kept 7 bases outside the gene matches. Germline CDR1 SGHRS, CDR2 YFSETQ.

The sample holds many counts of this clonotype. The chain recombines TRBV24-1 with TRBJ2-2, with D possibly matching TRBD2 (5 bases). V was shortened by 9 bases and J by 0 bases, with 13 bases between the two germline ends. CDR3 size: 15 residues. Germline V gene sequence: CDR1 KGHDR, CDR2 SFDVKD. As DNA, the CDR3 is TGTGCCACCGCCGGGGTCCGATCGAACACCGGGGAGCTGTTTTTT. It encodes CATAGVRSNTGELFF.

This clonotype was seen ten or more times. This CDR3 reads CASSALQGRNTEAFF. In nucleotides, the CDR3 is TGTGCCAGCAGCGCGCTACAGGGGAGGAACACTGAAGCTTTCTTT. This rearrangement joins TRBV7-9 to TRBJ1-1, with TRBD1 matching 7 bases. The V segment lost 5 bases and the J segment 1 base; nucleotides outside the gene matches: 7. Germline V gene data show CDR1 as SEHNR and CDR2 as FQNEAQ (reference sequence). The CDR3 loop spans 15 amino acids.

The V gene is TRBV18, the J gene TRBJ2-4; no definite D call. The CDR3 contains 15 residues. The V end was cut by 2 bases, the J end by 4 bases, with 12 bases between. CDR1 KGHSH and CDR2 LQKENI come from the germline V gene. DNA of the CDR3: TGTGCCAGCTCACCAGAGACTCTCGGGAAAAACATTCAGTACTTC. It yields the protein CASSPETLGKNIQYF. Looking up the rest from reference TRBV18 and TRBJ2-4 gives the full variable domain: NAGVMQNPRHLVRRRGQEARLRCSPMKGHSHVYWYRQLPEEGLKFMVYLQKENIIDESGMPKERFSAEFPKEGPSILRIQQVVRGDSAAYFCASSPETLGKNIQYFGAGTRLSVL.

This clonotype was seen only a few times. The genes are TRBV13 and TRBJ2-7, with D tentatively TRBD2 (5 bases). With 1 base removed from V and 3 bases from J, the gap between germline ends came to 10 bases. The CDR3 has 14 amino acids. Germline V gene sequence: CDR1 PRHDT, CDR2 FYEKMQ (reference sequence). The CDR3, as DNA: TGTGCCAGCAGCTTAGCGGTTCGGGGCTACGAGCAGTACTTC. Translated: CASSLAVRGYEQYF. The full variable domain, rest sourced from reference TRBV13 and TRBJ2-7, is AAGVIQSPRHLIKEKRETATLKCYPIPRHDTVYWYQQGPGQDPQFLISFYEKMQSDKGSIPDRFSAQQFSDYHSELNMSSLELGDSALYFCASSLAVRGYEQYFGPGTRLTVT.